The sequence of this T cell receptor (beta chain) was determined in a study of OX40 agonist ivuxolimab in advanced cancers. The wider study: People who had prior anti-PD-1, anti-PD-L1 or anti-CTLA-4 therapy could take part, and under 45% had some.

V was cut by 4 bases and J by 0 bases, with 16 bases left in between. Germline values: CDR1 SGHNT, CDR2 YYREEE (reference sequence). This CDR3 is 16 amino acids long. Only in-frame clones appear in the TCRdb table, and some are missing; sequencing was by immunoSEQ multiplex PCR. The sample records roughly 100,000 clones, around 91% being singletons. This material consisted of CD4+ or CD8+ T cells sorted from blood, taken in a trial of the OX40 agonist ivuxolimab. The sequence was collected from an adult with an advanced solid tumor such as melanoma, head and neck, liver or kidney cancer. The J gene is TRBJ2-5, the V gene TRBV5-4, with a possible D match to TRBD2 (6 bases). In DNA form, the CDR3 reads TGTGCCAGCAGCCCCCCCGGGGGACCCTACCAAGAGACCCAGTACTTC. Protein: CASSPPGGPYQETQYF.